This T cell receptor beta chain was found in a study of shared clonotypes between healthy human individuals. TCRdb keeps only in-frame clones here, not all; method: immunoSEQ multiplex PCR. This table holds roughly 500,000 clones, over 70% found once. Of note for this clone: Other DNA sequences from this sample encode an identical CDR3 as well.

Those who donated were healthy HIV-negative adults, with no recent acute infections or vaccinations reported. Germline V lookup: CDR1 SQVTM, CDR2 ANQGSEA. After removal of 7 bases from V and 1 base from J, the junction contained 2 bases not matched to a gene. The CDR3 totals 13 residues. The chain is built from TRBV29-1 and TRBJ2-2, with TRBD1 identical over 8 bases. The sequenced sample was PBMCs. The TCR was taken from a woman aged 40 to 50 in good health. Some clones in this sample may be carry-over from other donors' samples. The CDR3 reads CSAGQGNTGELFF. The CDR3 DNA follows: TGCAGCGCAGGACAGGGGAACACCGGGGAGCTGTTTTTT.